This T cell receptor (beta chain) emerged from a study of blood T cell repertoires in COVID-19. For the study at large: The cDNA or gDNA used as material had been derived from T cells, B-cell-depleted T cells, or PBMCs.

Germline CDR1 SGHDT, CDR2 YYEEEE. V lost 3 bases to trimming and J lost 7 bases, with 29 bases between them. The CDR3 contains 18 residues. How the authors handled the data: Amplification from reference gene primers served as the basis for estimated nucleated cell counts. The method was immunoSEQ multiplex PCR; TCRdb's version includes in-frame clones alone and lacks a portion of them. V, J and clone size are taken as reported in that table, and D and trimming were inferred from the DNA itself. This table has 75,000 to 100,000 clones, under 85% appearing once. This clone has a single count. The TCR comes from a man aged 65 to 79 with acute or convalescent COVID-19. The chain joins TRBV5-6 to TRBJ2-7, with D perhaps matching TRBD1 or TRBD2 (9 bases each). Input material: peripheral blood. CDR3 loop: CASSYGTGRASGDREQYF. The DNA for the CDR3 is TGTGCCAGCAGCTACGGGACAGGGAGGGCTAGCGGGGACAGGGAGCAGTACTTC.